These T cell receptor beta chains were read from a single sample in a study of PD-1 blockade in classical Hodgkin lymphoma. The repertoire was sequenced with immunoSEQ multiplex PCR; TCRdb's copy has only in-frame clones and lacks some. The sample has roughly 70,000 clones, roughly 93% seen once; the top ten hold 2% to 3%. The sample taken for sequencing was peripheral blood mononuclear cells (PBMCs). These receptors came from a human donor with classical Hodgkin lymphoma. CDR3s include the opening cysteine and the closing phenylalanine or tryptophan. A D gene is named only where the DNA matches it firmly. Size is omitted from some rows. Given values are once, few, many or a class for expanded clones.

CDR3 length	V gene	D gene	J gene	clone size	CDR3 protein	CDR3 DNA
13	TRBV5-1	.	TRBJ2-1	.	CASSSGTDNEQFF	TGCGCCAGCAGCTCCGGGACGGACAATGAGCAGTTCTTC
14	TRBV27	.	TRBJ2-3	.	CASASLWSTDTQYF	TGTGCCAGCGCTTCGCTGTGGAGCACAGATACGCAGTATTTT
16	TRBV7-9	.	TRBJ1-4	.	CASSFQGRMTNEKLFF	TGTGCCAGCAGCTTCCAGGGGCGCATGACTAATGAAAAACTGTTTTTT
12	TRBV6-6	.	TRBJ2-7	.	CASTSTSYEQYF	TGTGCCAGCACCTCGACCAGCTACGAGCAGTACTTC
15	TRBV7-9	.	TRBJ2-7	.	CASSLEGGTSYEQYF	TGTGCCAGCAGCTTAGAGGGGGGGACCTCCTACGAGCAGTACTTC
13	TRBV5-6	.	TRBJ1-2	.	CASFSRQNYGYTF	TGTGCCAGCTTCTCCAGACAGAACTATGGCTACACCTTC
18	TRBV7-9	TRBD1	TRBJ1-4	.	CASSSGRKGGGTAEKLFF	TGTGCCAGCAGCTCTGGACGTAAAGGGGGCGGAACGGCTGAAAAACTGTTTTTT
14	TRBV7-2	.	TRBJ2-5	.	CASSTRTGLETQYF	TGTGCCAGCAGCACTCGGACTGGATTAGAGACCCAGTACTTC
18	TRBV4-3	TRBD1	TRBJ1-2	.	CASSQDLPGQGINYGYTF	TGCGCCAGCAGCCAAGATCTTCCAGGACAGGGGATTAACTATGGCTACACCTTC
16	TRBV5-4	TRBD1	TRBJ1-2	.	CASFPGGVPINYGYTF	TGTGCCAGCTTTCCAGGGGGCGTCCCCATTAACTATGGCTACACCTTC
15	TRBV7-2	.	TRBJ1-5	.	CASSLVLTPRVPQHF	TGTGCCAGCAGCCTGGTTCTTACGCCCAGAGTTCCCCAGCATTTT
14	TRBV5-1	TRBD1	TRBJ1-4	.	CASSTGGAGEKLFF	TGCGCCAGCAGTACAGGGGGCGCGGGTGAAAAACTGTTTTTT
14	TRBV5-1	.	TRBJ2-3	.	CASSLGAESDTQYF	TGCGCCAGCAGCTTGGGAGCGGAATCAGATACGCAGTATTTT
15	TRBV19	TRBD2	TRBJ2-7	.	CASSIGGGPSYEQYF	TGTGCCAGTAGTATCGGGGGGGGCCCTTCCTACGAGCAGTACTTC
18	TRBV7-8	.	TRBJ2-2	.	CASSTWPDSGSNTGELFF	TGTGCCAGCAGCACCTGGCCGGACTCAGGGAGCAACACCGGGGAGCTGTTTTTT
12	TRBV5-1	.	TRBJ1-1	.	CASSAQNTEAFF	TGCGCCAGCAGCGCACAGAACACTGAAGCTTTCTTT
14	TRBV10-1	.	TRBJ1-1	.	CASSETRMNTEAFF	TGCGCCAGCAGTGAAACCCGCATGAACACTGAAGCTTTCTTT
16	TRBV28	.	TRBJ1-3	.	CASSNRGRSSGNTIYF	TGTGCCAGCAGTAATAGAGGCCGGAGCTCTGGAAACACCATATATTTT
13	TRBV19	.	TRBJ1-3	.	CASTRTDGNTIYF	TGTGCCAGTACGAGGACAGATGGAAACACCATATATTTT
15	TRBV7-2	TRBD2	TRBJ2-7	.	CASSRETSGRSEQYF	TGTGCCAGCAGCCGAGAGACTAGCGGGAGGAGCGAGCAGTACTTC
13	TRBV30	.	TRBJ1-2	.	CAWSVQGAGGYTF	TGTGCCTGGAGTGTTCAAGGGGCTGGTGGCTACACCTTC
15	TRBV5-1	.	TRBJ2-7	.	CASSLSPTGTAEQYF	TGCGCCAGCAGCTTGTCCCCAACTGGGACGGCCGAGCAGTACTTC
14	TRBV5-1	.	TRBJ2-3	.	CASSLAKSTDTQYF	TGCGCCAGCAGCTTGGCCAAGTCCACAGATACGCAGTATTTT
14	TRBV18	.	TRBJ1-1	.	CASSPSGGEAEAFF	TGTGCCAGCTCCCCCAGTGGGGGCGAGGCTGAAGCTTTCTTT
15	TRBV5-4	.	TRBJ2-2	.	CASSLSGIPTGELFF	TGTGCCAGCAGCCTCAGTGGAATCCCCACCGGGGAGCTGTTTTTT
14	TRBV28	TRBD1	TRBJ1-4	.	CASNRGQPHEKLFF	TGTGCCAGCAACCGGGGACAGCCCCATGAAAAACTGTTTTTT
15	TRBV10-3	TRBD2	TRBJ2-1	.	CAIRGLAGGKDEQFF	TGTGCCATCAGAGGACTAGCGGGGGGGAAGGATGAGCAGTTCTTC
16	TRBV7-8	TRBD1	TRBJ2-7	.	CASSPVVRGLHGEQYF	TGTGCCAGCAGCCCCGTAGTAAGGGGGCTTCACGGCGAGCAGTACTTC
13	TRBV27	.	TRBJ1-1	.	CASRPYMNTEAFF	TGTGCCAGCAGGCCGTATATGAACACTGAAGCTTTCTTT
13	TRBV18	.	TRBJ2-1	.	CASSLKGVNEQFF	TGTGCCAGCTCACTTAAGGGTGTTAATGAGCAGTTCTTC
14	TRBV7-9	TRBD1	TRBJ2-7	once	CASSTKTGGYEQYF	TGTGCCAGCAGCACCAAGACAGGGGGATACGAGCAGTACTTC
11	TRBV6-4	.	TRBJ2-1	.	CASGRGNEQFF	TGTGCCAGCGGACGAGGGAATGAGCAGTTCTTC
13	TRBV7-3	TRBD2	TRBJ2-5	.	CAQTASGEETQYF	TGTGCCCAGACCGCTAGCGGGGAAGAGACCCAGTACTTC
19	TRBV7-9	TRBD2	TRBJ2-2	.	CASSLGLAGGIPHTGELFF	TGTGCCAGCAGCTTAGGACTAGCGGGAGGTATCCCCCACACCGGGGAGCTGTTTTTT
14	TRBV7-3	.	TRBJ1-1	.	CASSPSGMNTEAFF	TGTGCCAGCAGCCCATCGGGGATGAACACTGAAGCTTTCTTT
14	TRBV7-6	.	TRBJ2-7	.	CASSLEVQTYEQYF	TGTGCCAGCAGCTTAGAGGTGCAGACCTACGAGCAGTACTTC
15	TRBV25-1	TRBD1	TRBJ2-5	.	CASSDQRDRQETQYF	TGTGCCAGCAGTGATCAAAGGGACAGGCAAGAGACCCAGTACTTC
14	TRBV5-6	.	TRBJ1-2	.	CASSLLGQDYGYTF	TGTGCCAGCAGCTTGCTCGGGCAAGACTATGGCTACACCTTC
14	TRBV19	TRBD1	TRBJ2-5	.	CASSNTGGRETQYF	TGTGCCAGTAGTAATACAGGGGGCCGAGAGACCCAGTACTTC
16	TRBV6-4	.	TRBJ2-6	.	CASSDSAHSGANVLTF	TGTGCCAGCAGTGACTCGGCCCACTCTGGGGCCAACGTCCTGACTTTC
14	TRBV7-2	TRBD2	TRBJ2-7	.	CASSLPTSGYEQYF	TGTGCCAGCAGCCTCCCAACTAGCGGGTACGAGCAGTACTTC
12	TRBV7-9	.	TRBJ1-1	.	CASSSVNTEAFF	TGTGCCAGCAGCTCAGTGAACACTGAAGCTTTCTTT
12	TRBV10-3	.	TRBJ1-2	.	CAITGTGYGYTF	TGTGCCATCACCGGCACAGGGTATGGCTACACCTTC
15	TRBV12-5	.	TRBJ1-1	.	CASGLATKQGPEAFF	TGTGCTAGTGGTTTGGCAACGAAACAGGGCCCTGAAGCTTTCTTT
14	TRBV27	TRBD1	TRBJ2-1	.	CASSSRQGAMGQFF	TGTGCCAGCAGTTCGCGACAGGGGGCGATGGGGCAGTTCTTC
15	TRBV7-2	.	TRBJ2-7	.	CASSLLGEGEDEQYF	TGTGCCAGCAGCTTATTGGGGGAAGGAGAAGACGAGCAGTACTTC
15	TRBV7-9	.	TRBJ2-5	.	CASSRSVASWETQYF	TGTGCCAGCAGCCGCAGTGTAGCTAGCTGGGAGACCCAGTACTTC
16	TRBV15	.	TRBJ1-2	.	CATSRARISGGYGYTF	TGTGCCACCAGCAGGGCACGAATATCGGGTGGCTATGGCTACACCTTC